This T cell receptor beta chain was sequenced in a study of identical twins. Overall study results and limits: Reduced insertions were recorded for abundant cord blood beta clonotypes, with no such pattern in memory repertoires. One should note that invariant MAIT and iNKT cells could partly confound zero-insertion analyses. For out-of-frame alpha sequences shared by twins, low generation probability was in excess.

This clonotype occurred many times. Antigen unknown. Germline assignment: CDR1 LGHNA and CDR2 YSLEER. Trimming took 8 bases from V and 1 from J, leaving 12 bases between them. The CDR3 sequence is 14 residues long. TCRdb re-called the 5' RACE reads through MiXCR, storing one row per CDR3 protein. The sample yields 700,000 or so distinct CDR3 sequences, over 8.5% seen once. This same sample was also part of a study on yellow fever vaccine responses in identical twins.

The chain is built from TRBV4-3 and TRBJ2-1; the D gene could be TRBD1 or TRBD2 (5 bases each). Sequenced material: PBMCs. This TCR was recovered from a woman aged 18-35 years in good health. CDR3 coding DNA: TGCGCCAGCTCCGGGGACCGTTCCTACAATGAGCAGTTCTTC. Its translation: CASSGDRSYNEQFF.